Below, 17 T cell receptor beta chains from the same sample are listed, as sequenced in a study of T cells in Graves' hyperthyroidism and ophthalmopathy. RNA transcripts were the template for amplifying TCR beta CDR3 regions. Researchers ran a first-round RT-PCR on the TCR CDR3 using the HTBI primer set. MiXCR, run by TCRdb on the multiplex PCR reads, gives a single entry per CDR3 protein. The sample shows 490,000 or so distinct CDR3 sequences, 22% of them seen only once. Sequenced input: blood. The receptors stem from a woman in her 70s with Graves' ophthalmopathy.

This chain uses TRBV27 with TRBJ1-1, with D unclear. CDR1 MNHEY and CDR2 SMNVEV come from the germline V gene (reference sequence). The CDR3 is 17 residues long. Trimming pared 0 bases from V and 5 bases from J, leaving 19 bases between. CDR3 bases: TGTGCCAGCAGTTTATCCCCACTTCGGCAGCTAAGGACTGAAGCTTTCTTT. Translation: CASSLSPLRQLRTEAFF.

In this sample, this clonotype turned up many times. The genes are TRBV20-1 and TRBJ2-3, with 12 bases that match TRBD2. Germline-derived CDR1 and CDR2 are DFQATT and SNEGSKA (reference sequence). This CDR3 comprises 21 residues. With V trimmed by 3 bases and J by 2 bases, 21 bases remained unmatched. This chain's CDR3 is CSARATPGWAGLAGSTDTQYF. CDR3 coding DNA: TGCAGTGCTAGGGCAACCCCGGGGTGGGCCGGACTAGCGGGGTCCACAGATACGCAGTATTTT.

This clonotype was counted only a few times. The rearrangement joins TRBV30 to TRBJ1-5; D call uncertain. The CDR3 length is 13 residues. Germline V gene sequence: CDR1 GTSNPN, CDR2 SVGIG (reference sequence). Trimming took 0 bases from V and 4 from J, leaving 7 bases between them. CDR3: CAWSVMGNQPQHF. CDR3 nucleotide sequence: TGTGCCTGGAGTGTAATGGGAAATCAGCCCCAGCATTTT.

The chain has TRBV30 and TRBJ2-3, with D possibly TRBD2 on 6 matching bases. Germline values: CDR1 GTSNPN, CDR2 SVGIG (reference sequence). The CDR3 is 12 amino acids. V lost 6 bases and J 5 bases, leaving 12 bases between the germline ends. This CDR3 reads CACVYGGDTQYF. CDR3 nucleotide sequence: TGTGCCTGTGTGTACGGGGGAGATACGCAGTATTTT.

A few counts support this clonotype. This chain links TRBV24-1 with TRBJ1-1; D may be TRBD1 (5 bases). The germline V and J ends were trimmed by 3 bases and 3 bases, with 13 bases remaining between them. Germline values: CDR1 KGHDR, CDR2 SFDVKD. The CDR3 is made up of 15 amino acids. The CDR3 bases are TGTGCCACCAGTGATCGAGGGGAATGCGACACTGAAGCTTTCTTT. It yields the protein CATSDRGECDTEAFF.

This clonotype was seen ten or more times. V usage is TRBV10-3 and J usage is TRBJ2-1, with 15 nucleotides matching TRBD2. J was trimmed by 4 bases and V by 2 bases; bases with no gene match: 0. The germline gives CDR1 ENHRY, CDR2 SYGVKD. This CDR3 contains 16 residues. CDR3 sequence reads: CAISEGLAGGYNEQFF. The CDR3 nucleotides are TGTGCCATCAGTGAGGGACTAGCGGGAGGGTACAATGAGCAGTTCTTC.

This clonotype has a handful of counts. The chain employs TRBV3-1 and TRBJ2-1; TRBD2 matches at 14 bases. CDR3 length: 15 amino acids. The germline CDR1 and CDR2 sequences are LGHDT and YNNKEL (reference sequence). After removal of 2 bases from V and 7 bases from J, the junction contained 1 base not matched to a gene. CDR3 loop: CASSQWTSGRNEQFF. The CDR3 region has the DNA TGTGCCAGCAGCCAATGGACTAGCGGGAGGAATGAGCAGTTCTTC.

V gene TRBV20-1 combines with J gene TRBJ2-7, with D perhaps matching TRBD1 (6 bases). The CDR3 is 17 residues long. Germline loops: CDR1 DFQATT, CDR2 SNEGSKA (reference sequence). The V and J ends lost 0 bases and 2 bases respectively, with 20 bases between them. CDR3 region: CSARERRRNRAPYEQYF. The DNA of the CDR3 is TGCAGTGCTAGAGAACGGCGGCGGAACAGGGCTCCCTACGAGCAGTACTTC.

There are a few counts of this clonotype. The CDR3 reads CASSPESTISYGYTF. The CDR3 DNA follows: TGTGCCAGCAGCCCCGAGTCAACAATCTCCTATGGCTACACCTTC. J is TRBJ1-2 and V is TRBV7-8; D ambiguous. Trimming cost V 5 bases and J 4 bases, with 17 bases left between them. This CDR3 has 15 amino acids. Germline V gene lookup returns CDR1 SGHVS and CDR2 FQNEAQ.

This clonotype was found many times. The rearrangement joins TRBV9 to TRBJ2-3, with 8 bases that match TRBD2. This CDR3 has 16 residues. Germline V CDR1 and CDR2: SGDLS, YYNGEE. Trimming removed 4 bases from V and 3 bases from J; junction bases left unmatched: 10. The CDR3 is CASSLSVGGRTDTQYF. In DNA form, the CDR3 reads TGTGCCAGCAGCCTCAGCGTGGGCGGGAGGACAGATACGCAGTATTTT.

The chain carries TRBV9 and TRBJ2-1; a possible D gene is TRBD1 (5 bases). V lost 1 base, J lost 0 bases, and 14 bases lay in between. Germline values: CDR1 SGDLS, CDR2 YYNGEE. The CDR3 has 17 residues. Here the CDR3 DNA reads TGTGCCAGCAGCGTATCAGCAGGGATGAGCTCCTACAATGAGCAGTTCTTC. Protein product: CASSVSAGMSSYNEQFF. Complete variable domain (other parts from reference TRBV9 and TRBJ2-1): DSGVTQTPKHLITATGQRVTLRCSPRSGDLSVYWYQQSLDQGLQFLIQYYNGEERAKGNILERFSAQQFPDLHSELNLSSLELGDSALYFCASSVSAGMSSYNEQFFGPGTRLTVL.

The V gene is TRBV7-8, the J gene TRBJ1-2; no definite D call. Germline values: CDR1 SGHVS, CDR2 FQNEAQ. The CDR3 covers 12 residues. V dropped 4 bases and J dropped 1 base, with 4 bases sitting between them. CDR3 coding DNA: TGTGCCAGCAGCTGGGTTAACTATGGCTACACCTTC. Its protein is CASSWVNYGYTF.

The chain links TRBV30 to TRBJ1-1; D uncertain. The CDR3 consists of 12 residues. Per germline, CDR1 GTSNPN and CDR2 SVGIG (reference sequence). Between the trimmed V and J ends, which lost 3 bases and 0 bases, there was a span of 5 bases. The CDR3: CAWRPVNTEAFF. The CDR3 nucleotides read TGTGCCTGGAGGCCGGTGAACACTGAAGCTTTCTTT.

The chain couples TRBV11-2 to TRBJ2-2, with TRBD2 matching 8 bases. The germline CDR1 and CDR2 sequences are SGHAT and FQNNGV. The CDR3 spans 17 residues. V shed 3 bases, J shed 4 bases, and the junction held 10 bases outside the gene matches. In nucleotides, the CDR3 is TGTGCCAGCAGCTTGGGGACTAGGGGGGGAGGCACCGGGGAGCTGTTTTTT. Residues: CASSLGTRGGGTGELFF.

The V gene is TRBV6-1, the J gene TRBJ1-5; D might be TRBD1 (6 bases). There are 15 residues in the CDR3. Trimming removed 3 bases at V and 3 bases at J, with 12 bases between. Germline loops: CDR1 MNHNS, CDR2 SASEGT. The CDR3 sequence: CASSEETGTNQPQHF. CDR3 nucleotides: TGTGCCAGCAGTGAGGAAACAGGGACCAATCAGCCCCAGCATTTT.

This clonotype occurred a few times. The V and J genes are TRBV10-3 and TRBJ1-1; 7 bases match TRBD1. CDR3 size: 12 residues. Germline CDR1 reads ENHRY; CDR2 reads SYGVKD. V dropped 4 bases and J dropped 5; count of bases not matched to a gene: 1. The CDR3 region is CAISVRGTEAFF. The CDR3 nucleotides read TGTGCCATCAGTGTCAGGGGGACTGAAGCTTTCTTT.

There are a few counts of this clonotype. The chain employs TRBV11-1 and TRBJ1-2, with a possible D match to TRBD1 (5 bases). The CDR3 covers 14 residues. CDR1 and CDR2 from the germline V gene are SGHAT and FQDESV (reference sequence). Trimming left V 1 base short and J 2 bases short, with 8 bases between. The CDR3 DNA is TGTGCCAGCAGCTTAGTCGCAGGGAACTATGGCTACACCTTC. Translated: CASSLVAGNYGYTF.